This paragraph covers one T cell receptor (beta chain) sequence. The CDR3 has 15 residues. After removal of 2 bases from V and 3 bases from J, the junction contained 4 bases not matched to a gene. The germline gives CDR1 ENHRY, CDR2 SYGVKD. The data were obtained in a study of blood T cell repertoires in COVID-19. Looking at the study overall: Specimens from acute and convalescent COVID-19 originated in the United States, Italy and Spain. In each case, the material was cDNA or gDNA derived from T cells, B-cell-depleted T cells, or PBMCs.

Original processing methods: By means of reference gene primer amplification, nucleated cell counts were estimated. Assay: immunoSEQ multiplex PCR; the TCRdb copy retains only in-frame clones and omits some. That table gives V, J and clone size, and the DNA gave D and trimming. The sample yields over 150,000 clones, roughly 80% seen once. The sample taken for sequencing was peripheral blood. The sequence was obtained from a human donor in a cohort sampled during active COVID-19. The gene calls are TRBV10-3 and TRBJ1-1, with 9 bases fitting TRBD1. The CDR3 DNA follows: TGTGCCATCAGTGAGCCGGACAGGGGAGACACTGAAGCTTTCTTT. Protein product: CAISEPDRGDTEAFF.